The T cell receptor beta chain described here comes from a study of T cell changes during pregnancy in multiple sclerosis. Profiled with immunoSEQ multiplex PCR; TCRdb holds only in-frame clones, not every one. The repertoire consists of 25,000 to 35,000 clones, with 89% occurring once and the leading ten covering around 0.8%. CDR3 size: 14 residues. Germline V lookup: CDR1 MNHNS, CDR2 SASEGT. V lost 5 bases and J 5 bases, leaving 14 bases between the germline ends. The gene calls are TRBV6-1 and TRBJ2-3; possible D gene TRBD1, 6 bases. The TCR sequence derives from a female donor with multiple sclerosis, enrolled in a pregnancy study. Material: CD4+ T cells from peripheral blood mononuclear cells, obtained in the second trimester of pregnancy. In nucleotides, the CDR3 is TGTGCCAGCAGTTTTTCGACAGGAATAGATACGCAGTATTTT. Translated: CASSFSTGIDTQYF.